The 23 T cell receptor beta chains below come from one sample, sequenced in a study of cytomegalovirus exposure and HLA in healthy donors. Amplification used 60 Vbeta primers and 13 Jbeta primers. The table came from immunoSEQ multiplex PCR; TCRdb's copy has only in-frame clones and leaves some out. The sample holds some 200,000 clones, 82% seen once. Source material: PBMCs. These receptors all come from a boy aged 2 to 9 in good health and CMV-seronegative.

The chain has TRBV5-4 and TRBJ1-2; 7 bases align to TRBD1. Trimming took 0 bases from V and 8 from J; bases not matched to a gene: 4. CDR1 and CDR2 from the germline V gene are SGHNT and YYREEE (reference sequence). This CDR3 contains 13 residues. The CDR3 DNA is TGTGCCAGCAGCTTGGAACCACAGGGGGGCTACACCTTC. Protein product: CASSLEPQGGYTF.

In this sample, this clone turned up a few times. The chain carries TRBV5-4 and TRBJ1-2; D gene ambiguous. Deletions cut 8 bases from V and 0 bases from J, with 11 bases between. Germline V gives CDR1 SGHNT, CDR2 YYREEE (reference sequence). This CDR3 is built from 13 residues. The CDR3 coding sequence is TGTGCCAGTTCGGCGGCGTCTAACTATGGCTACACCTTC. Residues: CASSAASNYGYTF. Supplemented by reference TRBV5-4 and TRBJ1-2, the full variable domain reads ETGVTQSPTHLIKTRGQQVTLRCSSQSGHNTVSWYQQALGQGPQFIFQYYREEENGRGNFPPRFSGLQFPNYSSELNVNALELDDSALYLCASSAASNYGYTFGSGTRLTVV.

This clone was seen only a few times. The rearrangement uses TRBV7-6 and TRBJ2-3, with 8 bases identical to TRBD2. Looked up from germline, CDR1 is SGHVS and CDR2 is FNYEAQ. The CDR3 length is 15 residues. V shed 3 bases, J shed 1 base, and the junction held 3 bases outside the gene matches. CDR3 sequence reads: CASSFMTSGTDTQYF. In DNA, the CDR3 is TGTGCCAGCAGCTTTATGACTAGCGGCACAGATACGCAGTATTTT.

This chain connects TRBV6-1 to TRBJ1-5; a weak D match, TRBD1 (6 bases). The V end was cut by 4 bases, the J end by 7 bases, with 8 bases between. Germline CDR1 reads MNHNS; CDR2 reads SASEGT. The CDR3 extends over 12 amino acids. The CDR3 reads CASSVQGQPQHF. The CDR3 DNA reads TGTGCCAGCAGTGTCCAGGGGCAGCCCCAGCATTTT.

The genes are TRBV7-9 and TRBJ1-5; D is undetermined. Looked up from germline, CDR1 is SEHNR and CDR2 is FQNEAQ (reference sequence). The CDR3 is 13 residues long. Trimming shortened V by 3 bases and J by 4 bases, and 7 bases separated the two germline ends. DNA of the CDR3: TGTGCCAGCAGCTTTTCAGTTAATCAGCCCCAGCATTTT. Translated, it gives CASSFSVNQPQHF.

This chain links TRBV7-3 with TRBJ2-3; 9 positions match TRBD2. This CDR3 spans 17 amino acids. Germline CDR1 is SGHTA and CDR2 is FQGTGA. Trimming cost V 4 bases and J 5 bases; bases outside gene matches: 13. The CDR3 reads CASSWINDRGGEDTQYF. The DNA for the CDR3 is TGTGCCAGCAGCTGGATAAATGACCGCGGGGGGGAAGATACGCAGTATTTT.

The genes are TRBV10-2 and TRBJ1-2, with a tentative D call TRBD1 (5 bases). V shed 4 bases and J shed 9 bases, with 15 bases lying between them. Germline CDR1 is WSHSY and CDR2 is SAAADI. CDR3 length: 13 residues. The CDR3 here is CASSGPAGGSYTF. The CDR3 DNA sequence: TGCGCCAGCAGTGGGCCGGCCGGGGGGAGCTACACCTTC.

The table lists this clone with a count of one. The genes are TRBV27 and TRBJ1-2; TRBD1 is a possible D gene (5 bases). The CDR3 runs to 12 residues. V was pared by 4 bases and J by 8 bases, with 11 bases between. Germline V gene data show CDR1 as MNHEY and CDR2 as SMNVEV (reference sequence). Here the CDR3 reads CASSSGVRGYTF. For the CDR3, the DNA is TGTGCCAGCAGTTCGGGGGTGAGGGGCTACACCTTC.

The chain couples TRBV4-3 to TRBJ2-7, with 7 bases lining up with TRBD1. The CDR3 has 16 amino acids. Germline loops: CDR1 LGHNA, CDR2 YSLEER. The trim removed 0 bases at V and 2 bases at J, leaving 7 bases unmatched. The CDR3 DNA reads TGCGCCAGCAGCCAAGATACACACGGACAGGCCTACGAGCAGTACTTC. This sequence encodes CASSQDTHGQAYEQYF.

Regarding this clone: Germline and junction disagree at one end, which may indicate a read error. CDR3 amino acids: CASGISGNTEAFF. The DNA of the CDR3 is TGTGCCAGTGGTATCTCGGGGAACACTGAAGCTTTCTTT. The V gene is TRBV19, the J gene TRBJ1-1, with D unresolved. This CDR3 has 13 amino acids. The germline V gene encodes CDR1 LNHDA and CDR2 SQIVND (reference sequence).

The J gene is TRBJ1-2, the V gene TRBV9; a weak D match, TRBD1 (5 bases). Germline CDR1 and CDR2: SGDLS and YYNGEE. Trimming took off 3 bases at V and 0 bases at J, with 9 bases between the two ends. The CDR3 sequence is 14 residues long. CDR3 loop: CASSATTANYGYTF. CDR3 nucleotides: TGTGCCAGCAGCGCGACGACAGCTAACTATGGCTACACCTTC.

CDR3 sequence (DNA): TGTGCCAGCCAGCGGGGGGGTCAAGAGACCCAGTACTTC. It codes for CASQRGGQETQYF. The chain joins TRBV5-4 to TRBJ2-5, with 10 bases aligning to TRBD2. Losses at the gene ends were 7 bases for V and 2 bases for J; bases not matched to a gene: 2. Looked up from germline, CDR1 is SGHNT and CDR2 is YYREEE (reference sequence). The CDR3 length is 13 residues.

This clone was counted a single time. V and J are TRBV7-9 and TRBJ2-3; D is perhaps TRBD1 (6 bases). V gave up 5 bases and J gave up 3 bases, with 12 bases separating them. This CDR3 region has 14 residues. In germline, CDR1 is SEHNR, CDR2 FQNEAQ (reference sequence). The CDR3 DNA reads TGTGCCAGCAGCCCGATTACAGGGACAGATACGCAGTATTTT. It yields the protein CASSPITGTDTQYF.

The V and J genes are TRBV27 and TRBJ2-1, with 7 bases aligning to TRBD2. CDR3 size: 14 residues. Looked up from germline, CDR1 is MNHEY and CDR2 is SMNVEV (reference sequence). V trimming: 7 bases; J trimming: 7 bases; junction bases outside the gene matches: 10. CDR3 loop: CASKSRLAGNEQFF. CDR3 nucleotide sequence: TGTGCCAGCAAATCCAGACTAGCAGGGAATGAGCAGTTCTTC.

The chain employs TRBV11-1 and TRBJ2-7; the match to TRBD2 covers 7 bases. V trimming: 5 bases; J trimming: 2 bases; junction bases outside the gene matches: 3. Germline CDR1 is SGHAT and CDR2 is FQDESV (reference sequence). The CDR3 length is 13 residues. CDR3: CASSRSGTYEQYF. Written as DNA, the CDR3 is TGTGCCAGCAGCCGGAGCGGGACCTACGAGCAGTACTTC.

The chain carries TRBV20-1 and TRBJ1-2; the match to TRBD1 covers 7 bases. CDR3 size: 11 residues. The germline V gene has CDR1 DFQATT and CDR2 SNEGSKA (reference sequence). The CDR3 coding sequence is TGCAGCGGAGACAGGGACTATGGCTACACCTTC. Translating gives CSGDRDYGYTF.

This clone was counted once. J is TRBJ2-3 and V is TRBV5-1, with TRBD2 matching over 8 bases. The V gene end was trimmed by 1 base and the J gene end by 6 bases; junction bases not matched to a gene: 4. Germline CDR1 is SGHRS and CDR2 is YFSETQ. The CDR3 extends over 14 amino acids. Written as DNA, the CDR3 is TGCGCCAGCAGCTTGCCGACTAGCGAGGATACGCAGTATTTT. Translating it yields CASSLPTSEDTQYF.

This chain links TRBV7-9 with TRBJ1-1, with unresolved D. Germline assignment: CDR1 SEHNR and CDR2 FQNEAQ (reference sequence). Trimming removed 5 bases from V and 11 bases from J, with 24 bases in between. CDR3 length equals 15 residues. The CDR3 DNA reads TGTGCCAGCAGCCTGCCTCGGGAGAAGGTCGGGAGCGCTTTCTTT. Its translation is CASSLPREKVGSAFF.

This clone was seen just once. The chain carries TRBV28 and TRBJ1-5; the D gene is possibly TRBD1 (6 bases). V lost 4 bases, J lost 7 bases, and 17 bases lay in between. Germline V gene lookup returns CDR1 MDHEN and CDR2 SYDVKM. The CDR3 consists of 15 residues. The CDR3, as DNA: TGTGCCAGCAGTTGGGAAAGGGGGGGGTGGCAGCCCCAGCATTTT. Protein: CASSWERGGWQPQHF.

To note about this clone: The sample carries other DNA sequences with the same CDR3. The chain employs TRBV27 and TRBJ2-3; D gene uncertain. The CDR3 is 11 amino acids. The germline CDR1 and CDR2 sequences are MNHEY and SMNVEV (reference sequence). The V and J ends lost 5 bases and 6 bases respectively, with 6 bases between them. CDR3 sequence (DNA): TGTGCCAGCAGTCCCGGGGATACGCAGTATTTT. Its translation is CASSPGDTQYF.

This clone was seen a single time. CDR3 sequence reads: CASFALRTGGTMEQFF. The CDR3, as DNA: TGTGCCAGCTTCGCCCTCCGAACGGGGGGGACAATGGAGCAGTTCTTC. J is TRBJ2-1 and V is TRBV18; 8 bases fit TRBD2. CDR3 length equals 16 residues. V trimming: 7 bases; J trimming: 10 bases; junction bases outside the gene matches: 18. Germline CDR1 KGHSH, CDR2 LQKENI.

The chain combines TRBV7-2 with TRBJ2-2, with D unresolved. The ends were cut back, 2 bases at V and 8 bases at J, with 12 bases in the middle. The CDR3 is made up of 14 amino acids. Germline loops: CDR1 SGHTA, CDR2 FQGNSA. The CDR3 spells CASSLQATVGELFF. The CDR3 DNA sequence: TGTGCCAGCAGCTTACAAGCTACGGTTGGGGAGCTGTTTTTT.

The chain carries TRBV15 and TRBJ2-6; 9 bases are shared with TRBD2. This CDR3 region has 22 residues. Per germline, CDR1 LNHNV and CDR2 YYDKDF (reference sequence). V dropped 0 bases and J dropped 2; count of bases not matched to a gene: 17. CDR3 residues: CATSRDYWLLAGAYPGANVLTF. In DNA, the CDR3 is TGTGCCACCAGCAGAGATTATTGGCTTTTAGCGGGGGCCTATCCTGGGGCCAACGTCCTGACTTTC.